This T cell receptor (beta chain) originates from a study of blood T cell repertoires in COVID-19. Study context: Specimens from acute and convalescent COVID-19 originated in the United States, Italy and Spain.

In the original analysis: Cell counts per sample came from amplifying reference gene primers. The table came from immunoSEQ multiplex PCR; TCRdb's copy has only in-frame clones and leaves some out. V, J and clone size are those of that table, while D and trimming were read from the DNA. Altogether about 170,000 clones are present, 84% being singletons, with the ten largest covering approximately 15%. Enrolment of Seattle patients took place during active infection, and they were followed longitudinally. With 8 bases removed from V and 3 bases from J, the gap between germline ends came to 14 bases. CDR1 and CDR2 (germline): MNHEY, SMNVEV (reference sequence). CDR3 length: 13 residues.

The source of this sequence is a woman aged 70-85 years with COVID-19, enrolled during active disease. The sample comprised peripheral blood. This chain joins TRBV27 and TRBJ2-7, with a weak D call TRBD2 (6 bases). The CDR3 DNA reads as TGTGCCAGCGCGGGGACGTTCGACTACGAGCAGTACTTC. Protein sequence: CASAGTFDYEQYF.